This entry lists 21 T cell receptor beta chains sequenced from one sample in a study of shared clonotypes between healthy human individuals. Sequencing was performed with immunoSEQ multiplex PCR; in TCRdb, only in-frame clones are kept and a portion is missing. The profile shows almost 700,000 clones, about 91% of them singletons. As defined, naive CD8 cells were CD45RO-negative and positively selected for CCR7, with terminally differentiated effector memory CD45RA+ cells excluded. Sequencing was performed on naive CD8+ T cells sorted from blood. The receptors originated from a man younger than 45 in good health.

The sample holds one count of this clone. V and J are TRBV28 and TRBJ1-3; D ambiguous. There are 18 residues in the CDR3. With 1 base removed from V and 0 bases from J, the gap between germline ends came to 16 bases. Germline CDR1 MDHEN, CDR2 SYDVKM. CDR3 sequence: CASSLSGTRDYSGNTIYF. The CDR3 DNA follows: TGTGCCAGCAGTTTATCCGGAACGCGAGACTACTCTGGAAACACCATATATTTT.

This rearrangement joins TRBV6-6 to TRBJ2-3; D possibly uses TRBD1 or TRBD2 (6 bases each). Germline V gives CDR1 MNHNY, CDR2 SVGAGI (reference sequence). Deletions cut 5 bases from V and 4 bases from J, with 10 bases between. CDR3 length: 13 residues. CDR3 sequence reads: CASSTGAADTQYF. CDR3 coding DNA: TGTGCCAGCAGTACGGGGGCGGCAGATACGCAGTATTTT.

This sequence joins TRBV7-9 and TRBJ2-4; D might be TRBD2 (5 bases). The germline V and J ends were trimmed by 4 bases and 0 bases, with 13 bases remaining between them. The CDR3 totals 16 residues. Germline V CDR1 and CDR2: SEHNR, FQNEAQ (reference sequence). CDR3 loop: CASSSPEGLAKNIQYF. The CDR3 nucleotides are TGTGCCAGCAGCTCCCCCGAAGGACTAGCCAAAAACATTCAGTACTTC.

The rearrangement joins TRBV7-9 to TRBJ2-1; TRBD2 agrees at 8 bases. CDR3 length: 16 residues. Germline CDR1 reads SEHNR; CDR2 reads FQNEAQ (reference sequence). V lost 4 bases and J lost 2; bases outside the gene matches: 7. CDR3 DNA: TGTGCCAGCAGCTCATCGAGCGGGAGCCCCTACAATGAGCAGTTCTTC. Translating gives CASSSSSGSPYNEQFF.

The chain combines TRBV6-4 with TRBJ2-1, with D perhaps TRBD2 (6 bases). The ends were cut back, 3 bases at V and 4 bases at J, with 13 bases in the middle. CDR3 size: 15 residues. The germline V gene encodes CDR1 MRHNA and CDR2 SNTAGT. The CDR3 region is CASSDVDSGYNEQFF. The CDR3 DNA sequence: TGTGCCAGCAGTGATGTGGATAGCGGATACAATGAGCAGTTCTTC.

The chain carries TRBV27 and TRBJ2-7; 11 bases line up with TRBD2. V shed 5 bases and J 6 bases; nucleotides not matched to a gene: 9. Germline V gives CDR1 MNHEY, CDR2 SMNVEV (reference sequence). This CDR3 spans 15 amino acids. This chain's CDR3 is CASSPSLAGAGEQYF. The CDR3 DNA reads TGTGCCAGCAGTCCCTCACTAGCGGGAGCTGGCGAGCAGTACTTC.

V is TRBV5-1 and J is TRBJ2-5; the match to TRBD1 covers 9 bases. There are 15 residues in the CDR3. Germline loops: CDR1 SGHRS, CDR2 YFSETQ. V was clipped by 2 bases and J by 1 base; unmatched bases: 3. CDR3 in amino acids: CASSFRDRVQETQYF. CDR3 sequence (DNA): TGCGCCAGCAGCTTCCGGGACAGGGTCCAAGAGACCCAGTACTTC. Based on the CDR3 plus reference TRBV5-1 and TRBJ2-5, the full variable domain is KAGVTQTPRYLIKTRGQQVTLSCSPISGHRSVSWYQQTPGQGLQFLFEYFSETQRNKGNFPGRFSGRQFSNSRSEMNVSTLELGDSALYLCASSFRDRVQETQYFGPGTRLLVL.

This clone was seen just once. The CDR3 region is CASSGSGRADTGELFF. As DNA, the CDR3 is TGTGCCAGCAGCGGGAGCGGGAGGGCAGACACCGGGGAGCTGTTTTTT. The chain couples TRBV9 to TRBJ2-2, with 10 bases that match TRBD2. Germline assignment: CDR1 SGDLS and CDR2 YYNGEE. V gave up 3 bases and J gave up 3 bases; unmatched junction bases: 5. CDR3 length equals 16 residues.

V is TRBV7-2 and J is TRBJ2-2, with TRBD2 matching 10 bases. With 2 bases clipped from V and 9 bases from J, the junction kept 12 bases outside the gene matches. The V gene's germline CDR1 is SGHTA and CDR2 FQGNSA. This CDR3 is 17 amino acids long. The CDR3 here is CASSLMAAGGPARELFF. In DNA form, the CDR3 reads TGTGCCAGCAGCTTAATGGCAGCGGGAGGGCCAGCTAGGGAGCTGTTTTTT. Using reference TRBV7-2 and TRBJ2-2 for the parts outside the CDR3, the full variable domain is GAGVSQSPSNKVTEKGKDVELRCDPISGHTALYWYRQSLGQGLEFLIYFQGNSAPDKSGLPSDRFSAERTGGSVSTLTIQRTQQEDSAVYLCASSLMAAGGPARELFFGEGSRLTVL.

The chain employs TRBV10-3 and TRBJ2-2; D is possibly TRBD2 (5 bases). Trimming took off 4 bases at V and 5 bases at J, with 11 bases between the two ends. From germline, CDR1 is ENHRY and CDR2 SYGVKD. This CDR3 has 14 amino acids. CDR3 sequence: CAISGLAGTGELFF. CDR3 in DNA: TGTGCCATCAGTGGTCTAGCCGGGACCGGGGAGCTGTTTTTT.

The chain carries TRBV7-9 and TRBJ2-2, with D maybe TRBD1 (6 bases). With 8 bases removed from V and 3 bases from J, the gap between germline ends came to 10 bases. Germline V lookup: CDR1 SEHNR, CDR2 FQNEAQ (reference sequence). This CDR3 has 13 amino acids. The CDR3 reads CASLDRYTGELFF. The CDR3 DNA reads as TGTGCCAGCTTGGACAGATACACCGGGGAGCTGTTTTTT.

The chain links TRBV10-3 to TRBJ2-3; D possibly corresponds to TRBD2 (6 bases). Trimming removed 6 bases from V and 0 bases from J, with 10 bases in between. Per the germline V gene, CDR1 is ENHRY and CDR2 is SYGVKD. This CDR3 region has 14 residues. CDR3 in DNA: TGTGCCATCAGATTAGCGGACAGCACAGATACGCAGTATTTT. Translated: CAIRLADSTDTQYF.

This chain connects TRBV30 to TRBJ2-7; TRBD2 agrees at 9 bases. This CDR3 has 13 amino acids. V shed 5 bases, J shed 6 bases, and the junction held 8 bases outside the gene matches. Germline V gene sequence: CDR1 GTSNPN, CDR2 SVGIG (reference sequence). The CDR3 sequence is CAWAGTSYGEQYF. DNA of the CDR3: TGTGCCTGGGCCGGGACTAGCTATGGCGAGCAGTACTTC.

The chain combines TRBV18 with TRBJ2-1; D gene uncertain. Deletions cut 0 bases from V and 8 bases from J, with 23 bases between. The CDR3 consists of 18 residues. Germline CDR1 and CDR2: KGHSH and LQKENI. The CDR3 bases are TGTGCCAGCTCACCACCGGGCCTCAATCTAGGGCTTCACGATGAGCAGTTCTTC. Its translation: CASSPPGLNLGLHDEQFF.

The V and J genes are TRBV4-2 and TRBJ2-1, with TRBD1 identical over 9 bases. V was pared by 0 bases and J by 5 bases, with 8 bases of the junction left unmatched. The CDR3 has 17 amino acids. Germline CDR1 and CDR2: LGHNA and YNFKEQ. CDR3 sequence reads: CASSQDKAGTGHNEQFF. Written as DNA, the CDR3 is TGTGCCAGCAGCCAAGATAAAGCCGGGACAGGGCACAATGAGCAGTTCTTC.

The chain has TRBV7-9 and TRBJ2-1; 12 positions agree with TRBD2. The junction had 2 bases not matched to a gene; V was cut back by 7 bases and J by 7 bases. The CDR3 sequence is 13 residues long. CDR1 and CDR2 from the germline V gene are SEHNR and FQNEAQ (reference sequence). CDR3 nucleotide sequence: TGTGCCAGCATCGGACTAGCGGGAAATGAGCAGTTCTTC. Translated: CASIGLAGNEQFF.

CDR3 amino acids: CASSLGQMLQETQYF. The CDR3 DNA follows: TGCGCCAGCAGCTTGGGACAGATGTTACAAGAGACCCAGTACTTC. The V gene is TRBV5-1, the J gene TRBJ2-5; tentative D call: TRBD1 (5 bases). CDR1 SGHRS and CDR2 YFSETQ come from the germline V gene. The CDR3 loop spans 15 amino acids. V was trimmed by 0 bases and J by 2 bases, leaving 11 bases between them.

Remarks on this clone: The germline gene is not matched at one end of the junction; a read error may be the cause. The chain joins TRBV5-4 to TRBJ2-1; 9 bases line up with TRBD1. The CDR3 spans 13 residues. Per germline, CDR1 SGHNT and CDR2 YYREEE (reference sequence). Written as DNA, the CDR3 is TGCGCCAGCAGCCAAGGGACAGGGAATGAGCAGTTCTTC. Its translation: CASSQGTGNEQFF.

The chain combines TRBV29-1 with TRBJ2-3; TRBD2 aligns across 7 bases. Unmatched junction bases numbered 10, after V lost 6 bases and J lost 4 bases. Germline loops: CDR1 SQVTM, CDR2 ANQGSEA. The CDR3 consists of 14 residues. The CDR3 loop is CSVQNPRGADTQYF. CDR3 coding DNA: TGCAGCGTCCAGAACCCCCGGGGGGCAGATACGCAGTATTTT.

Comments on this clone: Other DNA variants within this sample encode the same CDR3. The chain uses TRBV29-1 and TRBJ2-2; 8 bases line up with TRBD2. Per germline, CDR1 SQVTM and CDR2 ANQGSEA. The CDR3 consists of 13 residues. V gave up 6 bases and J gave up 1 base; unmatched junction bases: 1. The CDR3 DNA is TGCAGCGTAGCGGGAGAGAACACCGGGGAGCTGTTTTTT. It specifies CSVAGENTGELFF.

This clone appeared a few times. J is TRBJ2-1 and V is TRBV4-1, with TRBD1 matching 7 bases. The CDR3 contains 13 residues. Germline V lookup: CDR1 MGHRA, CDR2 YSYEKL. Unmatched junction bases numbered 6, after V lost 0 bases and J lost 13 bases. The CDR3, as DNA: TGCGCCAGCAGCCAAGATCCCGGACAGGCCCAGTTCTTC. Its translation is CASSQDPGQAQFF.